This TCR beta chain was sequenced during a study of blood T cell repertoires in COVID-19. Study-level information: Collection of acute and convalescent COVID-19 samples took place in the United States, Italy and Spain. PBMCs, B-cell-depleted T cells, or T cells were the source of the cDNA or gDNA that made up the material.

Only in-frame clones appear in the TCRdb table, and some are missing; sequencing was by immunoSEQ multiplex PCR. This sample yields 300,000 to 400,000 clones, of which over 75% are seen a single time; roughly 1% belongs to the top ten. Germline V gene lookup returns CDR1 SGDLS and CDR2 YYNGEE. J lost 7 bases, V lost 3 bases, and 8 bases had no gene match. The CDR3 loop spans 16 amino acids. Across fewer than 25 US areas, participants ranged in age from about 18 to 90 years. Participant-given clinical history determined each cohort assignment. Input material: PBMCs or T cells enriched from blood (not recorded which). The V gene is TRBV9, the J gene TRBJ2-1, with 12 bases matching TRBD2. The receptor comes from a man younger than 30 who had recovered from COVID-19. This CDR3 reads CASSARTSGTRNEQFF. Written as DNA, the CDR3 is TGTGCCAGCAGCGCCAGGACTAGCGGGACTAGAAATGAGCAGTTCTTC.